This is a list of T cell receptor beta chains from one sample in a study of T cells in Graves' hyperthyroidism and ophthalmopathy. TCRdb re-called the multiplex PCR reads with MiXCR, one entry per CDR3 protein. The sample lists a few hundred thousand distinct CDR3 sequences, 17% occurring once. Sequences were obtained from blood. The receptors shown here come from a young woman with Graves' ophthalmopathy. Each CDR3 is given with its conserved first and last residue. Each record gives: D gene, J gene, V gene, clone size, CDR3 DNA, CDR3 protein. A D gene is named only where the DNA matches it firmly. A clone size is listed for some rows: how often the clone was seen (once, few, many), or a class if it is expanded.

D gene: TRBD2; J gene: TRBJ2-3; V gene: TRBV2; clone size: -; CDR3 DNA: TGTGCCAGCAGTGAACTGGGACTAGCGGGGGGGCCGAGCACAGATACGCAGTATTTT; CDR3 protein: CASSELGLAGGPSTDTQYF
D gene: -; J gene: TRBJ1-1; V gene: TRBV19; clone size: -; CDR3 DNA: TGTGCCAGTAGTAATGCTGCTTGGGCTTTCTTT; CDR3 protein: CASSNAAWAFF
D gene: -; J gene: TRBJ2-1; V gene: TRBV27; clone size: many; CDR3 DNA: TGTGCCAGCACCGAACTTTCCGGTGGCTCCTACAATGAGCAGTTCTTC; CDR3 protein: CASTELSGGSYNEQFF
D gene: -; J gene: TRBJ2-3; V gene: TRBV19; clone size: -; CDR3 DNA: TGTGCCAGTACCCAAGGGGATTTCACAGATACGCAGTATTTC; CDR3 protein: CASTQGDFTDTQYF
D gene: -; J gene: TRBJ2-7; V gene: TRBV13; clone size: many; CDR3 DNA: TGTGCCAGCAGTTTCCCGGGACACTCCTACGAGCAGTACTTC; CDR3 protein: CASSFPGHSYEQYF
D gene: -; J gene: TRBJ1-4; V gene: TRBV7-9; clone size: few; CDR3 DNA: TGTGCCAGCAGCCTAGGGCGCCAGCGTGGGGAAAAACTGTTTTTT; CDR3 protein: CASSLGRQRGEKLFF
D gene: -; J gene: TRBJ2-7; V gene: TRBV4-1; clone size: few; CDR3 DNA: TGCGCCAGCAGCCAAGATGTGCGGGGAAGCCTATACGAGCAGTACTTC; CDR3 protein: CASSQDVRGSLYEQYF
D gene: TRBD1; J gene: TRBJ1-1; V gene: TRBV7-2; clone size: few; CDR3 DNA: TGTGCCAGCAGCCCCCGGACAGGGGGCGCTTTTGAAGCTTTCTTT; CDR3 protein: CASSPRTGGAFEAFF
D gene: -; J gene: TRBJ1-1; V gene: TRBV18; clone size: many; CDR3 DNA: TGTGCCAGCTCACGGGGGGACGGTTATATGAACACTGAAGCTTTCTTT; CDR3 protein: CASSRGDGYMNTEAFF
D gene: -; J gene: TRBJ2-1; V gene: TRBV12-3/TRBV12-4; clone size: many; CDR3 DNA: TGTGCCAGCAGTCTACTTGGGGCAGGACCAACCTACAATGAGCAGTTCTTC; CDR3 protein: CASSLLGAGPTYNEQFF
D gene: -; J gene: TRBJ2-1; V gene: TRBV5-6; clone size: few; CDR3 DNA: TGTGCCAGCAGCGAAACCAGGGGTTCCTACAATGAGCAGTTCTTC; CDR3 protein: CASSETRGSYNEQFF
D gene: TRBD1; J gene: TRBJ2-3; V gene: TRBV19; clone size: -; CDR3 DNA: TGTGCCAGTGGACAGGGAGGAGCAGATACGCAGTATTTT; CDR3 protein: CASGQGGADTQYF
D gene: TRBD2; J gene: TRBJ2-1; V gene: TRBV18; clone size: -; CDR3 DNA: TGTGCCAGCTCACCGAGTATGGGGGGACTAGCTGCAGATGAGCAGTTCTTC; CDR3 protein: CASSPSMGGLAADEQFF
D gene: TRBD1; J gene: TRBJ2-1; V gene: TRBV28; clone size: many; CDR3 DNA: TGTGCCAGCAGTCTCCCCGGGACAGGACCCTACAATGAGCAGTTCTTC; CDR3 protein: CASSLPGTGPYNEQFF
D gene: -; J gene: TRBJ1-2; V gene: TRBV28; clone size: few; CDR3 DNA: TGTGCCAGCAGTCCCGGGGCCTATTTTAGATATGGCTACACCTTC; CDR3 protein: CASSPGAYFRYGYTF
D gene: TRBD1; J gene: TRBJ2-5; V gene: TRBV20-1; clone size: many; CDR3 DNA: TGCAGTGCTAAGCGGACAGGGGGCCTCGAGACCCAGTACTTC; CDR3 protein: CSAKRTGGLETQYF
D gene: TRBD2; J gene: TRBJ2-3; V gene: TRBV27; clone size: few; CDR3 DNA: TGTGCCAGCAGTTTATCCCGGGCGGGGGGCACAGATACGCAGTATTTT; CDR3 protein: CASSLSRAGGTDTQYF
D gene: -; J gene: TRBJ2-3; V gene: TRBV27; clone size: -; CDR3 DNA: TGTGCCAGCAGTTTTGGCGGGGGCGTTTACACAGATACGCAGTATTTT; CDR3 protein: CASSFGGGVYTDTQYF
D gene: TRBD2; J gene: TRBJ2-1; V gene: TRBV14; clone size: few; CDR3 DNA: TGTGCCAGCAGCCAAGCTAGTCTAGCGGGAGGCCGTAGGAATGAGCAGTTCTTC; CDR3 protein: CASSQASLAGGRRNEQFF
D gene: -; J gene: TRBJ2-6; V gene: TRBV6-1; clone size: -; CDR3 DNA: TGTGCCAGCAGTGCCGGACCCTCTGGGGCCAACGTCCTGACTTTC; CDR3 protein: CASSAGPSGANVLTF
D gene: TRBD1; J gene: TRBJ1-1; V gene: TRBV30; clone size: many; CDR3 DNA: TGTGCCTGGAGTGCCCAGGGGGTAGCTTTCTTT; CDR3 protein: CAWSAQGVAFF
D gene: -; J gene: TRBJ1-2; V gene: TRBV5-1; clone size: -; CDR3 DNA: TGCGCCAGCAGCCCGGCAGGACGCCGGGGAAACTATGGCTACACCTTC; CDR3 protein: CASSPAGRRGNYGYTF
D gene: TRBD2; J gene: TRBJ2-7; V gene: TRBV11-2; clone size: -; CDR3 DNA: TGTGCCAGCAGCTTATTCGGCGGGGGGGCCTACGAGCAGTACTTC; CDR3 protein: CASSLFGGGAYEQYF
D gene: -; J gene: TRBJ1-1; V gene: TRBV19; clone size: few; CDR3 DNA: TGTGCCAGTAGTATAGATCTCCTGGAGGGTAAGGACACTGAAGCTTTCTTT; CDR3 protein: CASSIDLLEGKDTEAFF
D gene: -; J gene: TRBJ2-3; V gene: TRBV7-2; clone size: many; CDR3 DNA: TGTGCCAGCATTGTGACCCTGAAGGGGGGATTGTCCTTAAGCACAGATACGCAGTATTTT; CDR3 protein: CASIVTLKGGLSLSTDTQYF
D gene: -; J gene: TRBJ1-4; V gene: TRBV28; clone size: many; CDR3 DNA: TGTGCCAGCGGTCCAGGTCAATCAACTAATGAAAAACTGTTTTTT; CDR3 protein: CASGPGQSTNEKLFF
D gene: -; J gene: TRBJ1-1; V gene: TRBV20-1; clone size: -; CDR3 DNA: TGCAGTGCTTTCGCGGGGGGGGGGAGGACTGAAGCTTTCTTT; CDR3 protein: CSAFAGGGRTEAFF
D gene: TRBD2; J gene: TRBJ2-7; V gene: TRBV12-3/TRBV12-4; clone size: -; CDR3 DNA: TGTGCCAGCAGTTTAATGGGTAGCGGGAGACCACACTCCTACGAGCAGTACTTC; CDR3 protein: CASSLMGSGRPHSYEQYF
D gene: -; J gene: TRBJ2-2; V gene: TRBV4-3; clone size: once; CDR3 DNA: TGCGCCAGCAGCCAAGGGTTGGAGAACACCGGGGAGCTGTTTTTT; CDR3 protein: CASSQGLENTGELFF
D gene: -; J gene: TRBJ1-4; V gene: TRBV9; clone size: few; CDR3 DNA: TGTGCCAGCAGCGACCAAGGGGCCCTCGGTGGTGAAAAACTGTTTTTT; CDR3 protein: CASSDQGALGGEKLFF
D gene: -; J gene: TRBJ1-6; V gene: TRBV7-6; clone size: -; CDR3 DNA: TGTGCCAGCAGCAAAAGAGCAGGGGAGGGTTCACCCCTCCACTTT; CDR3 protein: CASSKRAGEGSPLHF
D gene: TRBD1; J gene: TRBJ2-3; V gene: TRBV6-1; clone size: -; CDR3 DNA: TGTGCCAGCAGTACCCCGTGGGGGGACAGGGGAAGTATAGATACGCAGTATTTT; CDR3 protein: CASSTPWGDRGSIDTQYF
D gene: TRBD2; J gene: TRBJ2-7; V gene: TRBV7-2; clone size: many; CDR3 DNA: TGTGCCAGCAGCTTAGGGACTAGCGGGCACGAGCAGTACTTC; CDR3 protein: CASSLGTSGHEQYF
D gene: -; J gene: TRBJ2-7; V gene: TRBV3-1; clone size: -; CDR3 DNA: TGTGCCAGCAGCCAACGAAGCCCCGCCTCCTACGAGCAGTACTTC; CDR3 protein: CASSQRSPASYEQYF
D gene: -; J gene: TRBJ1-1; V gene: TRBV27; clone size: many; CDR3 DNA: TGTGCCAGCTCAACACTGAACACTGAAGCTTTCTTT; CDR3 protein: CASSTLNTEAFF
D gene: -; J gene: TRBJ1-6; V gene: TRBV6-1; clone size: few; CDR3 DNA: TGTGCCAGCAGTCCCCCCTCCTATAATTCACCCCTCCACTTT; CDR3 protein: CASSPPSYNSPLHF
D gene: TRBD1; J gene: TRBJ1-6; V gene: TRBV6-1; clone size: few; CDR3 DNA: TGTGCCAGCAGTAAACAGGGGATGAAGGATAATTCACCCCTCCACTTT; CDR3 protein: CASSKQGMKDNSPLHF
D gene: -; J gene: TRBJ2-3; V gene: TRBV7-3; clone size: -; CDR3 DNA: TGTGCCAGCAGCTTAATGGGGGCGCGTGCAGATACGCAGTATTTT; CDR3 protein: CASSLMGARADTQYF
D gene: -; J gene: TRBJ2-7; V gene: TRBV28; clone size: many; CDR3 DNA: TGTGCCACCTCACTCGGGTTAAACGAGCAGTACTTC; CDR3 protein: CATSLGLNEQYF
D gene: -; J gene: TRBJ1-2; V gene: TRBV5-8; clone size: -; CDR3 DNA: TGTGCCAGCAGCGGCAGGGATTCTAACTATGGCTACACCTTC; CDR3 protein: CASSGRDSNYGYTF
D gene: -; J gene: TRBJ1-3; V gene: TRBV14; clone size: few; CDR3 DNA: TGTGCCAGCAGCCGAAGTGGGTCTGGAAACACCATATATTTT; CDR3 protein: CASSRSGSGNTIYF
D gene: -; J gene: TRBJ1-2; V gene: TRBV30; clone size: many; CDR3 DNA: TGTGCCTGGAGTCACTTAAATAACTATGGCTACACCTTC; CDR3 protein: CAWSHLNNYGYTF
D gene: TRBD2; J gene: TRBJ2-2; V gene: TRBV27; clone size: -; CDR3 DNA: TGTGCCAGCAGGCCGACTAGCGGGAGAGGTAACGGGGAGCTGTTTTTT; CDR3 protein: CASRPTSGRGNGELFF
D gene: -; J gene: TRBJ1-5; V gene: TRBV27; clone size: many; CDR3 DNA: TGTGCCAGCAGTTTAGGGGGGGGGGGCAGTCAGCCCCAGCATTTT; CDR3 protein: CASSLGGGGSQPQHF
D gene: -; J gene: TRBJ1-1; V gene: TRBV19; clone size: few; CDR3 DNA: TGTGCCAGTAGTAGGGGGAAGAACACTGAAGCTTTCTTT; CDR3 protein: CASSRGKNTEAFF
D gene: -; J gene: TRBJ2-1; V gene: TRBV20-1; clone size: many; CDR3 DNA: TGCAGTGCTCCCACTAGCCCAAGCTACAATGAGCAGTTCTTC; CDR3 protein: CSAPTSPSYNEQFF